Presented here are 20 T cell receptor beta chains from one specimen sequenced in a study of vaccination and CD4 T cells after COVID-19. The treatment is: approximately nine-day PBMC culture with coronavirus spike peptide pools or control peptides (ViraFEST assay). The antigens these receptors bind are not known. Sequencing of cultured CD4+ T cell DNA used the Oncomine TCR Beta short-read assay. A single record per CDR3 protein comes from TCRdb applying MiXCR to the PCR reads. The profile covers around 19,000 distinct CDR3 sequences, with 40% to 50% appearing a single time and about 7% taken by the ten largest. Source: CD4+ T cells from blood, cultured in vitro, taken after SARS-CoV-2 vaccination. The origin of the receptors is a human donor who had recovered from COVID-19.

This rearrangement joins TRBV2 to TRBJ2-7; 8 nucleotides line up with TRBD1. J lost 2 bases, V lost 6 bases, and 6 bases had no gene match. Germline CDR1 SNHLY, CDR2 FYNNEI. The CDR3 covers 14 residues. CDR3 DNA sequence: TGTGCCAGCAGGGAGGACAGGGCAGCCTACGAGCAGTACTTC. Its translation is CASREDRAAYEQYF.

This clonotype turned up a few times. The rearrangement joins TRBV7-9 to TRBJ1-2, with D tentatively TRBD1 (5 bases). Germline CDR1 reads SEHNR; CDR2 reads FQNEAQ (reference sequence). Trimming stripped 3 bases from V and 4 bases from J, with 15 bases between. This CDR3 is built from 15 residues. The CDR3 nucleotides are TGTGCCAGCAGCTTTATTTCCGGGGCCCCCTATGGCTACACCTTC. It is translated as CASSFISGAPYGYTF.

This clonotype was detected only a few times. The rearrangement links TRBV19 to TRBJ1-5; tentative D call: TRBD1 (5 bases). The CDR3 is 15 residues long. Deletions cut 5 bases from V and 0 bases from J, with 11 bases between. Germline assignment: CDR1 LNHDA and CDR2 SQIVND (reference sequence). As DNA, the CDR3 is TGTGCCAGTAGTTCCCAGGACATTAGCAATCAGCCCCAGCATTTT. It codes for CASSSQDISNQPQHF.

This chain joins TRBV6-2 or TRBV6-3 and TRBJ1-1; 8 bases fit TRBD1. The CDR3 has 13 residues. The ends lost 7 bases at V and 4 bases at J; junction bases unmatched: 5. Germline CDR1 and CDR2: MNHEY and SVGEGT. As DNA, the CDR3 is TGTGCCAGCACCTACACAGGGGGCACTGAAGCTTTCTTT. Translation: CASTYTGGTEAFF.

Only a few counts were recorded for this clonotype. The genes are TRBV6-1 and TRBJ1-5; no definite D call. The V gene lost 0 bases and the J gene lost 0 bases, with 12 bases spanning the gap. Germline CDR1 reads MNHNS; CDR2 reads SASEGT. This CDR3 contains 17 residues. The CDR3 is CASSEAPGIYSNQPQHF. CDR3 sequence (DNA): TGTGCCAGCAGTGAAGCTCCAGGAATTTATAGCAATCAGCCCCAGCATTTT.

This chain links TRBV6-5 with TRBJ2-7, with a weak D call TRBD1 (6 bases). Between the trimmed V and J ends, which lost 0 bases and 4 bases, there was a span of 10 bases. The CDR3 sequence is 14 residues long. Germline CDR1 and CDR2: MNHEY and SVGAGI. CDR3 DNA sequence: TGTGCCAGCAGTTACTCGCGGACAGTATACGAGCAGTACTTC. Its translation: CASSYSRTVYEQYF.

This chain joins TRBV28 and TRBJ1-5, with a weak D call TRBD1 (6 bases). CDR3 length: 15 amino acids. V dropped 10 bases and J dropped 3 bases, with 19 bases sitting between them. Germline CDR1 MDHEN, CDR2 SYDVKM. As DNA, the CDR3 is TGTGCCATCTCTTCTCGGGGGCGCCCCAATCAGCCCCAGCATTTT. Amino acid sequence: CAISSRGRPNQPQHF.

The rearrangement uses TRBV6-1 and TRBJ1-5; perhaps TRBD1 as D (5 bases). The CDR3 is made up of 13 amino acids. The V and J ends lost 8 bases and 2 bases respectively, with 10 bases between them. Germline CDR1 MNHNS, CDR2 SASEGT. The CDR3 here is CASRGRGNQPQHF. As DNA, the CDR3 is TGTGCCAGCCGGGGCAGGGGCAATCAGCCCCAGCATTTT.

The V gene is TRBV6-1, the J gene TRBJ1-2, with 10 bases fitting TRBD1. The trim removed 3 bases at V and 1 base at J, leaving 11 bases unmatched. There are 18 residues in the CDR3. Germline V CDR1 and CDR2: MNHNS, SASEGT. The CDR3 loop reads CASSEGDRGSIYNYGYTF. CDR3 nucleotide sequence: TGTGCCAGCAGTGAGGGGGACAGGGGCTCAATTTATAACTATGGCTACACCTTC.

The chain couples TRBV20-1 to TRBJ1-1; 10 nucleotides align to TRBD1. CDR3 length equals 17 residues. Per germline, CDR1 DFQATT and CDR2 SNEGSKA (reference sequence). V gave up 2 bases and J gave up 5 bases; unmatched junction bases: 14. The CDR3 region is CSARPLPGQGISTEAFF. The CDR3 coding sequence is TGCAGTGCTAGACCCCTACCGGGACAGGGGATTTCTACTGAAGCTTTCTTT.

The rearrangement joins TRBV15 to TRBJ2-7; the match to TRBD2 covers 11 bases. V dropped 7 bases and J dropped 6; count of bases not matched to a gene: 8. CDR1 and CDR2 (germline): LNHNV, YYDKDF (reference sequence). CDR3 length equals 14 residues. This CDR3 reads CATTVAGGPGEQYF. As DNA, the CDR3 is TGTGCCACCACCGTAGCGGGAGGGCCCGGCGAGCAGTACTTC. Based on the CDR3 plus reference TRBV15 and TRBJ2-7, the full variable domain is DAMVIQNPRYQVTQFGKPVTLSCSQTLNHNVMYWYQQKSSQAPKLLFHYYDKDFNNEADTPDNFQSRRPNTSFCFLDIRSPGLGDTAMYLCATTVAGGPGEQYFGPGTRLTVT.

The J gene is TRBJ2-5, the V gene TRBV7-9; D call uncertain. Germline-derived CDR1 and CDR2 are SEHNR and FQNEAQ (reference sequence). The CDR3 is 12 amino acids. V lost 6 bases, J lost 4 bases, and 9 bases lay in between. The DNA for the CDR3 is TGTGCCAGCAGTAGACTCGGAGAGACCCAGTACTTC. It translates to CASSRLGETQYF.

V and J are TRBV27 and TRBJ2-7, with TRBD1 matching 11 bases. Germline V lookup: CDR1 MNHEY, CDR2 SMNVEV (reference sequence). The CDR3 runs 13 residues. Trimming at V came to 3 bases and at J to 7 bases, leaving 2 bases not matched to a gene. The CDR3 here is CASSLGQGGEQYF. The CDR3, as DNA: TGTGCCAGCAGTTTGGGACAGGGGGGTGAGCAGTACTTC.

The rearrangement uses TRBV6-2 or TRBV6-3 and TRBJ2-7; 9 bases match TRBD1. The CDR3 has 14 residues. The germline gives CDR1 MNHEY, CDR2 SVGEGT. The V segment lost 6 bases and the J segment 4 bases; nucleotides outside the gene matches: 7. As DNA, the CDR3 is TGTGCCAGCAGCCTGGGACAGGGAAGGTACGAGCAGTACTTC. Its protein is CASSLGQGRYEQYF.

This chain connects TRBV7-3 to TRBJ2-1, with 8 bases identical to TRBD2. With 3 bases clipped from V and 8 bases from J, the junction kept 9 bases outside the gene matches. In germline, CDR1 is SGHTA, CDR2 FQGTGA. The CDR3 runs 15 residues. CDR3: CASSLDLAGLDEQFF. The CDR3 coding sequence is TGTGCCAGCAGCTTGGATCTAGCGGGTCTTGATGAGCAGTTCTTC.

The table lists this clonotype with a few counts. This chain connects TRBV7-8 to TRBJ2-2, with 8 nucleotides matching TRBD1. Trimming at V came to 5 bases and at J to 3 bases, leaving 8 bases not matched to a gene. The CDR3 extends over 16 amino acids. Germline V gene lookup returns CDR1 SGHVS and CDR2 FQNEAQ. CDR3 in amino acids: CASSLTGTGHTGELFF. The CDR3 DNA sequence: TGTGCCAGCAGCCTAACCGGGACAGGCCACACCGGGGAGCTGTTTTTT.

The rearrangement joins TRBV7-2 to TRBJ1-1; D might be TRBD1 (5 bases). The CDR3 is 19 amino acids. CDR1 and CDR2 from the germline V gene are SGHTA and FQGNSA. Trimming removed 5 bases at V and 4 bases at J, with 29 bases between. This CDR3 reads CASSLRPGQGLAFGTEAFF. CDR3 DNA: TGTGCCAGCAGCCTACGCCCGGGGCAGGGCCTCGCCTTTGGCACTGAAGCTTTCTTT.

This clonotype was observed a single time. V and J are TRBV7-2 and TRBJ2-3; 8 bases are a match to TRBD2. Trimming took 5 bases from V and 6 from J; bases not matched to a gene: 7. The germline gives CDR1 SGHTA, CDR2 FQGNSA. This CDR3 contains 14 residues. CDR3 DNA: TGTGCCAGCAGCACTATAGCGGGGATGGATACGCAGTATTTT. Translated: CASSTIAGMDTQYF.

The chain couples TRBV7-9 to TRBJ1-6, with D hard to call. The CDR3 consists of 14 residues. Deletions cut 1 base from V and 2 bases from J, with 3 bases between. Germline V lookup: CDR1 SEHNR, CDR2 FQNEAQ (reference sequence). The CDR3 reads CASSLDAYNSPLHF. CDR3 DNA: TGTGCCAGCAGCTTAGACGCCTATAATTCACCCCTCCACTTT.

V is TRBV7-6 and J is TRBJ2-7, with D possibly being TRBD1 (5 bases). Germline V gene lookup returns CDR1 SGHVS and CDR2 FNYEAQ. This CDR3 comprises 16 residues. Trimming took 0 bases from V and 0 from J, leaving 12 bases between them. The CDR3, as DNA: TGTGCCAGCAGCTTAGCGGCTGGGGCGAGCTCCTACGAGCAGTACTTC. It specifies CASSLAAGASSYEQYF. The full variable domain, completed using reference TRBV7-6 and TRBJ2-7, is GAGVSQSPRYKVTKRGQDVALRCDPISGHVSLYWYRQALGQGPEFLTYFNYEAQQDKSGLPNDRFSAERPEGSISTLTIQRTEQRDSAMYRCASSLAAGASSYEQYFGPGTRLTVT.